The rows below give T cell receptor beta chains drawn from one sample of a study of cytomegalovirus exposure and HLA in healthy donors. Method: immunoSEQ multiplex PCR; TCRdb's copy keeps in-frame clones and lacks some. The sample lists about 99,000 clones; 76% were seen once. The sequencing input was PBMCs. The receptor set was obtained from a woman aged 18-29 years in good health and CMV-seropositive. Both conserved end residues are part of each CDR3. D genes are given only for firm matches. Where a row states a size, it is once, few, many or the class of an expanded clone; other rows omit it.

clone_size,d_call,v_call,j_call,cdr3_nt,cdr3_aa
once,TRBD1,TRBV9,TRBJ2-5,TGTGCCAGCAGCACACCAACAGGGGGATCCCAAGAGACCCAGTACTTC,CASSTPTGGSQETQYF
.,.,TRBV7-6,TRBJ2-1,TGTGCCAGCAGCGCCCTCCGGGTCGGTGAGCAGTTCTTC,CASSALRVGEQFF
.,TRBD2,TRBV6-5,TRBJ2-7,TGTGCCACTACCTCCAGGGGACTAGCGGTAGAGGAGCAGTACTTC,CATTSRGLAVEEQYF
.,.,TRBV19,TRBJ1-1,TGTGCCAGTAGACCCCCAGGGAACACTGAAGCTTTCTTT,CASRPPGNTEAFF
.,.,TRBV7-9,TRBJ1-1,TGTGCCAGCAGGGACGCGGGTGGCACTGAAGCTTTCTTT,CASRDAGGTEAFF
few,.,TRBV7-9,TRBJ2-2,TGTGCCAGCAGCTTAGTAGGGAGAGTCACCGGGGAGCTGTTTTTT,CASSLVGRVTGELFF
.,.,TRBV18,TRBJ2-5,TGTGCCAGCTCACCTGGGACATCTCAAGAGACCCAGTACTTC,CASSPGTSQETQYF
.,TRBD1,TRBV13,TRBJ1-2,TGTGCCAGCAGCCGTCGAGGGACAGGGGTCAGCGAGGACTATGGCTACACCTTC,CASSRRGTGVSEDYGYTF
.,TRBD2,TRBV10-3,TRBJ2-3,TGTGCCATCAGCCGACTAGCGGGAGACACAGATACGCAGTATTTT,CAISRLAGDTDTQYF
.,.,TRBV5-4,TRBJ1-6,TGTGCCAGCAGCGAGGGACTGACGGGAGGTAATTCACCCCTCCACTTT,CASSEGLTGGNSPLHF
once,.,TRBV28,TRBJ2-1,TGTGCCAGCAGTCTCCAACCCAGGCGCTACAATGAGCAGTTCTTC,CASSLQPRRYNEQFF
.,TRBD2,TRBV9,TRBJ2-3,TGTGCCAGCAGCGCCCTAGCGGGAAGTCGTGCAGATACGCAGTATTTT,CASSALAGSRADTQYF
few,.,TRBV5-1,TRBJ2-3,TGCGCCAGCAGACGGGACTCCGCTAGCACAGATACGCAGTATTTT,CASRRDSASTDTQYF
.,.,TRBV29-1,TRBJ2-7,TGCAGCGTTGCCCGGGACAAGACCTACGAGCAGTACTTC,CSVARDKTYEQYF
.,.,TRBV25-1,TRBJ2-7,TGTGCCAGCAGTGATTTTGTCAGCGAGCAGTACTTC,CASSDFVSEQYF
.,.,TRBV7-9,TRBJ2-7,TGTGCCAGCAGTAAGAAAGGGGGCTACGAGCAGTACTTC,CASSKKGGYEQYF
.,.,TRBV6-1,TRBJ2-7,TGTGCCAGCAGTGACCCGCGGAGGGACAGCTCCTACGAGCAGTACTTC,CASSDPRRDSSYEQYF
.,TRBD1,TRBV5-1,TRBJ2-5,TGCGCCAGCAGCTTGGTACAGGGGATTGAGACCCAGTACTTC,CASSLVQGIETQYF
.,.,TRBV25-1,TRBJ1-5,TGTGCCAGCAGGGGCGGGGGAAACAATCAGCCCCAGCATTTT,CASRGGGNNQPQHF
.,.,TRBV4-1,TRBJ2-7,TGCGCCAGCAGCCAAGCGGCGGTAGCGTACGAGCAGTACTTC,CASSQAAVAYEQYF
.,TRBD1,TRBV4-1,TRBJ2-2,TGCGCCAGCAGCCGTCCCGGGACAGGATACACCGGGGAGCTGTTTTTT,CASSRPGTGYTGELFF
.,TRBD1,TRBV5-4,TRBJ2-5,TGTGCCAGCAGCGACCAGACAGGGGACGAGACCCAGTACTTC,CASSDQTGDETQYF
few,.,TRBV6-6,TRBJ2-7,TGTGCCAGCAGTTACCGCAGGGGCTACGAGCAGTACTTC,CASSYRRGYEQYF
.,.,TRBV6-5,TRBJ2-3,TGTGCCAGCAGTTACTCCGCGGGGGCCACAGATACGCAGTATTTT,CASSYSAGATDTQYF
few,.,TRBV19,TRBJ2-3,TGTGCCAGTAGACCCCCAGGGTCTGATACGCAGTATTTT,CASRPPGSDTQYF
few,.,TRBV5-1,TRBJ1-2,TGCGCCAGCAGCTTGGATACAGGGACCTATGGCTACACCTTC,CASSLDTGTYGYTF
.,TRBD2,TRBV19,TRBJ2-7,TGTGCCAGTAGTATCGGCGGACTAGTCGAGGACGAGCAGTACTTC,CASSIGGLVEDEQYF
.,.,TRBV4-1,TRBJ2-7,TGCGCCAGCAGCCAAGATTCAGGCAGCCCCTACGAGCAGTACTTC,CASSQDSGSPYEQYF
.,.,TRBV11-2,TRBJ1-3,TGTGCCAGCAGCCAGCAGGCTGGAAACACCATATATTTT,CASSQQAGNTIYF
.,TRBD2,TRBV7-8,TRBJ2-3,TGTGCCAGCAGCTTAGGCGGGAGTAAGACAGATACGCAGTATTTT,CASSLGGSKTDTQYF